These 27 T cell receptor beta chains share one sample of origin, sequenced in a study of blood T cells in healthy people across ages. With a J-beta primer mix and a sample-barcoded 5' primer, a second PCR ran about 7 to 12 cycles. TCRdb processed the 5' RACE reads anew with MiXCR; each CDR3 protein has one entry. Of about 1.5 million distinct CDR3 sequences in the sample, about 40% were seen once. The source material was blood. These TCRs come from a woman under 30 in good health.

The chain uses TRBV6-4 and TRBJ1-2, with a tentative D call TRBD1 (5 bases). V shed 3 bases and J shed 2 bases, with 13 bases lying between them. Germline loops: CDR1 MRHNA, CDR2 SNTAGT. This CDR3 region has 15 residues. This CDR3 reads CASSEFRAGNYGYTF. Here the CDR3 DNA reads TGTGCCAGCAGTGAATTTCGGGCAGGGAACTATGGCTACACCTTC.

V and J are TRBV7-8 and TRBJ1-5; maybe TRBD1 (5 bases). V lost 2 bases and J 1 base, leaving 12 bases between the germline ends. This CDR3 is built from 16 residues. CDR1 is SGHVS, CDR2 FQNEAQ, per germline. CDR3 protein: CASSLSRGGSNQPQHF. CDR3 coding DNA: TGTGCCAGCAGCTTATCCCGGGGGGGGAGCAATCAGCCCCAGCATTTT.

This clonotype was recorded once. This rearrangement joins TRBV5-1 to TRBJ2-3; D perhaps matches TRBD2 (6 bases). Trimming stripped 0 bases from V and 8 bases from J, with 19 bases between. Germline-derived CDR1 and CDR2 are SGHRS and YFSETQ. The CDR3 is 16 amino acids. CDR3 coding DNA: TGCGCCAGCAGCTTGGCTACCCTTAGCGGCCCAGGTACGCAGTATTTT. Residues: CASSLATLSGPGTQYF.

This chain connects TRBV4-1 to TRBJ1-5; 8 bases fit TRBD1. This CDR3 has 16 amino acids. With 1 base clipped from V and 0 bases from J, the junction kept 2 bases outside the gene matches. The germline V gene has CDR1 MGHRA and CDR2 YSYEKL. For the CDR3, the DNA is TGCGCCAGCAGCCAAGTGGACAGGGTTAGCAATCAGCCCCAGCATTTT. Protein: CASSQVDRVSNQPQHF.

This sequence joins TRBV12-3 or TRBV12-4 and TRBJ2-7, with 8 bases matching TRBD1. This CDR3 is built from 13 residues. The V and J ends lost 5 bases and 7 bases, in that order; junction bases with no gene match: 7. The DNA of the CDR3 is TGTGCCAGCAGTAGAGACAGGGGAGGAGAGCAGTACTTC. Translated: CASSRDRGGEQYF.

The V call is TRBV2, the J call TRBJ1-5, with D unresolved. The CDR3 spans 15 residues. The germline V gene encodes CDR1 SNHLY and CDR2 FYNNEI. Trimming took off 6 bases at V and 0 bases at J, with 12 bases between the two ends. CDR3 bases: TGTGCCAGCAGCCAGTGGGTTCGTAGCAATCAGCCCCAGCATTTT. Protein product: CASSQWVRSNQPQHF.

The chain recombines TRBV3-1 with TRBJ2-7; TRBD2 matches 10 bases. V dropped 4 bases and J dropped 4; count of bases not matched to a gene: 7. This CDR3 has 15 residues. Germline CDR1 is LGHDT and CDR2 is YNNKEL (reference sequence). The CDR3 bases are TGTGCCAGCAGCCCACCGACTAGCGGGTGGTACGAGCAGTACTTC. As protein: CASSPPTSGWYEQYF.

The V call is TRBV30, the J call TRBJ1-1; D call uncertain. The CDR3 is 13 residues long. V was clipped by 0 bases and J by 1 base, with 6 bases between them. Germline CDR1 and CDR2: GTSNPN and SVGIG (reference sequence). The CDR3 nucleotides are TGTGCCTGGAGTGTACAGCAGAACACTGAAGCTTTCTTT. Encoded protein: CAWSVQQNTEAFF. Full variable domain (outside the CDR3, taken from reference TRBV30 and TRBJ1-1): SQTIHQWPATLVQPVGSPLSLECTVEGTSNPNLYWYRQAAGRGLQLLFYSVGIGQISSEVPQNLSASRPQDRQFILSSKKLLLSDSGFYLCAWSVQQNTEAFFGQGTRLTVV.

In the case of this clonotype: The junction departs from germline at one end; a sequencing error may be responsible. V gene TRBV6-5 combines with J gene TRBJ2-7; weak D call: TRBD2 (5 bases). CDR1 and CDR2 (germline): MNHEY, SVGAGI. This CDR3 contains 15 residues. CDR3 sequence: CANSSLPLGAYEQYF. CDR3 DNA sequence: TGTGCCAACAGTTCCCTCCCGCTGGGAGCCTACGAGCAGTACTTC.

The CDR3 coding sequence is TGTGCCAGCTCGCCAACAGCTTTGAACGAGCAGTTCTTC. Residues: CASSPTALNEQFF. V is TRBV18 and J is TRBJ2-1; D remains unclear. This CDR3 is 13 amino acids long. Germline values: CDR1 KGHSH, CDR2 LQKENI. Trimming left V 6 bases short and J 10 bases short, with 16 bases between.

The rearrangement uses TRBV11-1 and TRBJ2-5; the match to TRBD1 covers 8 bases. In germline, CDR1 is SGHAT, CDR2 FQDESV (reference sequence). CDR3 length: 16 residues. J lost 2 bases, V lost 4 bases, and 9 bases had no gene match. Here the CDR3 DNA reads TGTGCCAGCAGCTCGGGCCTCTACAGGGGGCAAGAGACCCAGTACTTC. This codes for CASSSGLYRGQETQYF.

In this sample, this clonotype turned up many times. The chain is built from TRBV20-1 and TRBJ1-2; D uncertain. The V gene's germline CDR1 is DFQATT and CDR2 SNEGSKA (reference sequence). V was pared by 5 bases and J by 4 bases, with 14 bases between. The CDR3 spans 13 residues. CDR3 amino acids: CSAPGLLGYGYTF. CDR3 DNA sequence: TGCAGTGCTCCCGGGCTCCTGGGCTATGGCTACACCTTC.

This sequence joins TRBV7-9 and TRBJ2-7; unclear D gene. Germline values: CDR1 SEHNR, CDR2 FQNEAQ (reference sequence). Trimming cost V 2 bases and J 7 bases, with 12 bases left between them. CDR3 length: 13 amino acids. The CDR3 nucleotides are TGTGCCAGCAGCTTAACTGGTCCGAGGGAGCAGTACTTC. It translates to CASSLTGPREQYF. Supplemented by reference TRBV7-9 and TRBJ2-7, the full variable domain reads DTGVSQNPRHKITKRGQNVTFRCDPISEHNRLYWYRQTLGQGPEFLTYFQNEAQLEKSRLLSDRFSAERPKGSFSTLEIQRTEQGDSAMYLCASSLTGPREQYFGPGTRLTVT.

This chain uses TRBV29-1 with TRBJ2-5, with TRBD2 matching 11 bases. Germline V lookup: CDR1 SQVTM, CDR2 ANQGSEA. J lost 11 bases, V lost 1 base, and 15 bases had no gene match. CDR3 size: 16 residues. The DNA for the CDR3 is TGCAGCGTTGAAGGTAGAACTAGCGGGAGTCAGAATGAGCAGTACTTC. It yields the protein CSVEGRTSGSQNEQYF. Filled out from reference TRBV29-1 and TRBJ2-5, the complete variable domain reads SAVISQKPSRDICQRGTSLTIQCQVDSQVTMMFWYRQQPGQSLTLIATANQGSEATYESGFVIDKFPISRPNLTFSTLTVSNMSPEDSSIYLCSVEGRTSGSQNEQYFGPGTRLLVL.

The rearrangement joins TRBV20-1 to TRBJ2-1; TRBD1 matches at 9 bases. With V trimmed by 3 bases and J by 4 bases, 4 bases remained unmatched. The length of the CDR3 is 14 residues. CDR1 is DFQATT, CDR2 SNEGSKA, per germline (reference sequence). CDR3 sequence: CSASTGTGYNEQFF. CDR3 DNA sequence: TGCAGTGCTAGCACCGGGACAGGGTACAATGAGCAGTTCTTC.

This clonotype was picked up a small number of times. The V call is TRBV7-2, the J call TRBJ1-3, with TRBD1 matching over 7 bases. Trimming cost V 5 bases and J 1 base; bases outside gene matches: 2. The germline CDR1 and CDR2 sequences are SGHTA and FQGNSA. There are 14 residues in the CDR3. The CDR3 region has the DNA TGTGCCAGCAGCGGGACAGCATCTGGAAACACCATATATTTT. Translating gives CASSGTASGNTIYF.

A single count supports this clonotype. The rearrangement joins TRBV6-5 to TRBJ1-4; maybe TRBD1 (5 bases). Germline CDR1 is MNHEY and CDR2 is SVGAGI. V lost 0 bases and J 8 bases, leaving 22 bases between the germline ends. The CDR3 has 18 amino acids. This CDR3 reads CASSYSRSYGREGEKLFF. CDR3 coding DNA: TGTGCCAGCAGTTACTCGAGGTCATATGGCAGGGAGGGGGAAAAACTGTTTTTT.

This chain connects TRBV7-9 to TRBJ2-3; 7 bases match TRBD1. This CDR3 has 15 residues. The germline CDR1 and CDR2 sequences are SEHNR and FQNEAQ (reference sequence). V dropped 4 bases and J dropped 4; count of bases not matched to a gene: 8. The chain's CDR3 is CASSYEGAVSDTQYF. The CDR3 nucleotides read TGTGCCAGCAGCTACGAGGGGGCAGTGTCAGATACGCAGTATTTT. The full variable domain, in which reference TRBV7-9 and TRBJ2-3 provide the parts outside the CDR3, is DTGVSQNPRHKITKRGQNVTFRCDPISEHNRLYWYRQTLGQGPEFLTYFQNEAQLEKSRLLSDRFSAERPKGSFSTLEIQRTEQGDSAMYLCASSYEGAVSDTQYFGPGTRLTVL.

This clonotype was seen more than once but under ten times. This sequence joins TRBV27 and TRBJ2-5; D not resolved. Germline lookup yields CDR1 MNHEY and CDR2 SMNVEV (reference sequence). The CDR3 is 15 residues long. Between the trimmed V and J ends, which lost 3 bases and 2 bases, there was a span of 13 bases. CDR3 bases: TGTGCCAGCAGTTTTTATGGCACCGGGCAAGAGACCCAGTACTTC. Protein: CASSFYGTGQETQYF.

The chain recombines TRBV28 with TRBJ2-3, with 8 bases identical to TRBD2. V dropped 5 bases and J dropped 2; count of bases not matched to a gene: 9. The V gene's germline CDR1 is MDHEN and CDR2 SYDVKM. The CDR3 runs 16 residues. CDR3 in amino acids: CASSLPGLGSTDTQYF. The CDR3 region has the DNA TGTGCCAGCAGTCTACCGGGACTAGGATCCACAGATACGCAGTATTTT. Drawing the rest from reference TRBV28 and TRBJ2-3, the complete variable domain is DVKVTQSSRYLVKRTGEKVFLECVQDMDHENMFWYRQDPGLGLRLIYFSYDVKMKEKGDIPEGYSVSREKKERFSLILESASTNQTSMYLCASSLPGLGSTDTQYFGPGTRLTVL.

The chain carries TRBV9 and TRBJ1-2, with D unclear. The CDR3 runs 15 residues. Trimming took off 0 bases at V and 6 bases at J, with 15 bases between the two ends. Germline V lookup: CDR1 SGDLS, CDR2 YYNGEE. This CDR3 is CASSVEAGMGNGYTF. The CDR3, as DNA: TGTGCCAGCAGCGTAGAGGCGGGGATGGGGAATGGCTACACCTTC. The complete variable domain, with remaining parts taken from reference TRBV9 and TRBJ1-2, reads DSGVTQTPKHLITATGQRVTLRCSPRSGDLSVYWYQQSLDQGLQFLIQYYNGEERAKGNILERFSAQQFPDLHSELNLSSLELGDSALYFCASSVEAGMGNGYTFGSGTRLTVV.

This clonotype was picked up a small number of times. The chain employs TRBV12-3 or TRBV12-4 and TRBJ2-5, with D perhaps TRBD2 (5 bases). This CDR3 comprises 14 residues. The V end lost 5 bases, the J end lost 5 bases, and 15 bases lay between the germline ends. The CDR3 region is CASSNPPGGETQYF. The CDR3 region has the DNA TGTGCCAGCAGTAACCCCCCGGGCGGGGAGACCCAGTACTTC.

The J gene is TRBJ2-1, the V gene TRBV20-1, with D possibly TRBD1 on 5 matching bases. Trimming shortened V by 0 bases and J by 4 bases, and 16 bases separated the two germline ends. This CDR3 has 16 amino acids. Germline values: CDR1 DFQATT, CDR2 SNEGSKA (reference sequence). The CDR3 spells CSARDPLGVAYNEQFF. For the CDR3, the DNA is TGCAGTGCTAGAGACCCCCTAGGGGTGGCTTACAATGAGCAGTTCTTC.

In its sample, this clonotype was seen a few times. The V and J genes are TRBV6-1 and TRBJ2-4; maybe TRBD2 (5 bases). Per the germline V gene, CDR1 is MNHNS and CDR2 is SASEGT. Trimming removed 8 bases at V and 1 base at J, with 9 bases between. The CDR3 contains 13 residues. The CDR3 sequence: CASGLEAKNIQYF. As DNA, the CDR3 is TGTGCCAGCGGACTGGAGGCCAAAAACATTCAGTACTTC.

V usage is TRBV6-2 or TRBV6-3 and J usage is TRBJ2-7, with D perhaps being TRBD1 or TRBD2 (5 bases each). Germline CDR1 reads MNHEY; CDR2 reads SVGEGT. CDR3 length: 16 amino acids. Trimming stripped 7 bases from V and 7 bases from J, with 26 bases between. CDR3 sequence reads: CASMQISGQGILEQYF. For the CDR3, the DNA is TGTGCCAGCATGCAAATCTCGGGGCAGGGAATTTTGGAGCAGTACTTC.

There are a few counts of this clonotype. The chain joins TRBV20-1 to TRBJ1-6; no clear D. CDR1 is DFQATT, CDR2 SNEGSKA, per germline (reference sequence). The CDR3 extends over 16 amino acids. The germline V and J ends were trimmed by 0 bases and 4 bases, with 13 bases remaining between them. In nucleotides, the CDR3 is TGCAGTGCTAGAGAAACCACCCAGGTTTATAATTCACCCCTCCACTTT. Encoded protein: CSARETTQVYNSPLHF.

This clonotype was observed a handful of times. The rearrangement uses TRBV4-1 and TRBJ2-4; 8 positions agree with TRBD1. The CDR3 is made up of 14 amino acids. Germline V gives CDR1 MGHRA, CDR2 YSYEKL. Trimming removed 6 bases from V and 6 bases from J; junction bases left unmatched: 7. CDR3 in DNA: TGCGCCAGCAGGCAGGGGGCCGACGGAAACATTCAGTACTTC. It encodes CASRQGADGNIQYF.